The next 18 T cell receptor beta chains were all read from a single sample in a study of blood T cell repertoires in COVID-19. Here immunoSEQ multiplex PCR was the method, and the copy in TCRdb shows in-frame clones only, minus some. The table records around 55,000 clones, roughly nine tenths of them present only once. What was sequenced was peripheral blood. The source is a man aged 35-49 years with acute or convalescent COVID-19.

The chain joins TRBV12-3 or TRBV12-4 to TRBJ2-2, with TRBD1 as a possible D gene (5 bases). Trimming removed 5 bases from V and 6 bases from J, with 10 bases in between. The CDR3 has 13 amino acids. In DNA form, the CDR3 reads TGTGCCAGCAGTAATCTCAGGGCCGGGGAGCTGTTTTTT. Translated: CASSNLRAGELFF.

This clone was seen just once. The chain links TRBV7-2 to TRBJ1-2; D remains unclear. The CDR3 consists of 13 residues. The ends were cut back, 2 bases at V and 8 bases at J, with 12 bases in the middle. CDR1 is SGHTA, CDR2 FQGNSA, per germline. The CDR3 loop reads CASSLRGSEGYTF. The CDR3 bases are TGTGCCAGCAGCTTACGGGGAAGTGAGGGCTACACCTTC.

This rearrangement joins TRBV5-6 to TRBJ2-3; 8 bases are a match to TRBD2. V was clipped by 0 bases and J by 5 bases; unmatched bases: 8. In germline, CDR1 is SGHDT, CDR2 YYEEEE. The CDR3 is 16 amino acids. CDR3 nucleotide sequence: TGTGCCAGCAGCTTGGAGGTGAGCGGGAGTGGAGATACGCAGTATTTT. As protein: CASSLEVSGSGDTQYF.

This chain joins TRBV6-2 or TRBV6-3 and TRBJ2-2, with 7 nucleotides matching TRBD1. There are 14 residues in the CDR3. Germline V gene data show CDR1 as MNHEY and CDR2 as SVGEGT. The V segment lost 4 bases and the J segment 6 bases; nucleotides outside the gene matches: 5. The CDR3 coding sequence is TGTGCCAGCAGTTCCCTGACAGGGTCCGGGGAGCTGTTTTTT. This gives the protein CASSSLTGSGELFF.

The rearrangement uses TRBV19 and TRBJ2-1; the match to TRBD2 covers 10 bases. Germline CDR1 and CDR2: LNHDA and SQIVND (reference sequence). V was clipped by 7 bases and J by 8 bases; unmatched bases: 5. The CDR3 is 13 residues long. The CDR3 nucleotides are TGTGCCAGTAACTTAGGACTAGCGGATGAGCAGTTCTTC. Translating it yields CASNLGLADEQFF.

V and J are TRBV19 and TRBJ1-5, with 10 nucleotides matching TRBD1. Unmatched junction bases numbered 7, after V lost 10 bases and J lost 1 base. Germline CDR1 and CDR2: LNHDA and SQIVND (reference sequence). The CDR3 runs to 15 residues. The chain's CDR3 is CATGTGVLSNQPQHF. The CDR3 region has the DNA TGTGCCACCGGGACAGGGGTCCTGAGCAATCAGCCCCAGCATTTT.

This clone was counted between two and nine times. CDR3 nucleotides: TGTGCCAGCAGCTTGGCTACACAGGGCGATAATTCACCCCTCCACTTT. It translates to CASSLATQGDNSPLHF. The V and J genes are TRBV5-4 and TRBJ1-6, with D possibly matching TRBD1 (6 bases). Trimming pared 0 bases from V and 5 bases from J, leaving 12 bases between. CDR1 and CDR2 (germline): SGHNT, YYREEE (reference sequence). The CDR3 sequence is 16 residues long.

The J gene is TRBJ2-7, the V gene TRBV6-5; the D gene is possibly TRBD1 (6 bases). In germline, CDR1 is MNHEY, CDR2 SVGAGI. This CDR3 spans 14 amino acids. Trimming removed 4 bases at V and 0 bases at J, with 10 bases between. The CDR3 loop is CASSFGQSSYEQYF. CDR3 coding DNA: TGTGCCAGCAGTTTTGGACAGAGCTCCTACGAGCAGTACTTC.

This clone was found once. The rearrangement joins TRBV5-1 to TRBJ1-2, with D unresolved. CDR3 size: 14 residues. CDR1 is SGHRS, CDR2 YFSETQ, per germline. V lost 2 bases to trimming and J lost 0 bases, with 8 bases between them. CDR3 nucleotides: TGCGCCAGCAGCTTATCGTTAGCTAACTATGGCTACACCTTC. This codes for CASSLSLANYGYTF.

V is TRBV6-2 or TRBV6-3 and J is TRBJ1-1; a possible D gene is TRBD1 (5 bases). This CDR3 contains 14 residues. The ends were cut back, 6 bases at V and 1 base at J, with 12 bases in the middle. Germline loops: CDR1 MNHEY, CDR2 SVGEGT. DNA of the CDR3: TGTGCCAGCAGCCGGAACGACAGGAACACTGAAGCTTTCTTT. This encodes CASSRNDRNTEAFF.

As to this clone: Other nucleotide sequences in the sample specify the same CDR3. The chain uses TRBV29-1 and TRBJ1-1; 10 nucleotides line up with TRBD1. V gave up 4 bases and J gave up 5 bases; unmatched junction bases: 4. Germline-derived CDR1 and CDR2 are SQVTM and ANQGSEA. The CDR3 is 13 amino acids. The CDR3 sequence: CSVGGQGETEAFF. CDR3 nucleotide sequence: TGCAGCGTTGGAGGACAGGGGGAAACTGAAGCTTTCTTT.

The CDR3 protein is CASSATGQGRDSPLHF. The CDR3 coding sequence is TGTGCCAGCAGTGCCACGGGACAGGGCAGGGATTCACCCCTCCACTTT. The chain links TRBV25-1 to TRBJ1-6, with TRBD1 matching over 9 bases. CDR3 length equals 16 residues. Germline assignment: CDR1 MGHDK and CDR2 SYGVNS. The V and J ends lost 4 bases and 8 bases, in that order; junction bases with no gene match: 9. The variable domain in full, completed from reference TRBV25-1 and TRBJ1-6, reads EADIYQTPRYLVIGTGKKITLECSQTMGHDKMYWYQQDPGMELHLIHYSYGVNSTEKGDLSSESTVSRIRTEHFPLTLESARPSHTSQYLCASSATGQGRDSPLHFGNGTRLTVT.

The chain couples TRBV19 to TRBJ1-6; perhaps TRBD1 as D (6 bases). Germline V gene data show CDR1 as LNHDA and CDR2 as SQIVND (reference sequence). Trimming removed 5 bases at V and 10 bases at J, with 18 bases between. The CDR3 covers 15 residues. The CDR3 sequence is CASSPGSRGGSPLHF. The CDR3 coding sequence is TGTGCCAGTAGTCCTGGAAGCAGGGGTGGATCACCCCTCCACTTT.

The chain couples TRBV25-1 to TRBJ1-4; weak D call: TRBD1 (6 bases). V was pared by 6 bases and J by 4 bases, with 15 bases between. The CDR3 is made up of 15 amino acids. CDR1 and CDR2 from the germline V gene are MGHDK and SYGVNS. The CDR3 spells CASSLTQGLNEKLFF. CDR3 in DNA: TGTGCCAGCAGCCTAACACAGGGCCTTAATGAAAAACTGTTTTTT.

V and J are TRBV6-6 and TRBJ2-1, with 12 bases identical to TRBD1. The V gene's germline CDR1 is MNHNY and CDR2 SVGAGI (reference sequence). Trimming removed 6 bases from V and 7 bases from J; junction bases left unmatched: 10. The CDR3 runs 16 residues. CDR3 loop: CASSTIRDRGRNEQFF. The CDR3 nucleotides are TGTGCCAGCAGCACCATTAGGGACAGGGGGCGAAATGAGCAGTTCTTC.

The V gene is TRBV7-9, the J gene TRBJ1-3; no reliable D call. Per the germline V gene, CDR1 is SEHNR and CDR2 is FQNEAQ (reference sequence). The CDR3 runs 13 residues. The V gene lost 5 bases and the J gene lost 1 base, with 6 bases spanning the gap. CDR3 region: CASSPPSGNTIYF. DNA of the CDR3: TGTGCCAGCAGCCCCCCGTCTGGAAACACCATATATTTT.

This rearrangement joins TRBV2 to TRBJ2-6; possibly TRBD2 for D (5 bases). V gave up 0 bases and J gave up 1 base, with 7 bases separating them. Per the germline V gene, CDR1 is SNHLY and CDR2 is FYNNEI. This CDR3 has 16 amino acids. The CDR3 is CASSEAKRSGANVLTF. CDR3 sequence (DNA): TGTGCCAGCAGTGAAGCTAAGCGGTCTGGGGCCAACGTCCTGACTTTC.

The chain employs TRBV19 and TRBJ2-1; the match to TRBD2 covers 7 bases. The CDR3 covers 14 residues. Trimming removed 3 bases from V and 5 bases from J; junction bases left unmatched: 4. From germline, CDR1 is LNHDA and CDR2 SQIVND (reference sequence). Here the CDR3 reads CASSILAADNEQFF. The CDR3 DNA reads TGTGCCAGTAGTATCCTAGCGGCGGACAATGAGCAGTTCTTC.